This passage covers 13 T cell receptor beta chains from one sample sequenced in a study of identical twins. A single record per CDR3 protein comes from TCRdb applying MiXCR to the 5' RACE reads. This table has approximately 700,000 distinct CDR3 sequences, roughly 6% appearing once. The material sequenced was naive T cells sorted from blood. The receptors were gathered from a man between 18 and 35 years old in good health.

A remark on this clonotype: At one boundary the junction diverges from the germline segment, which might be a read error. The chain uses TRBV7-2 and TRBJ2-1, with 8 bases matching TRBD2. CDR3 length: 16 residues. CDR1 is SGHTA, CDR2 FQGNSA, per germline. CDR3 nucleotide sequence: TGTGCCAGCAGCGTACTAGCGGTCTCTAGTAGTCATGAGCAGTTGTTC. It encodes CASSVLAVSSSHEQLF. The full variable domain, rest sourced from reference TRBV7-2 and TRBJ2-1, is GAGVSQSPSNKVTEKGKDVELRCDPISGHTALYWYRQSLGQGLEFLIYFQGNSAPDKSGLPSDRFSAERTGGSVSTLTIQRTQQEDSAVYLCASSVLAVSSSHEQLFGPGTRLTVL.

This clonotype was detected only a few times. The CDR3 nucleotides are TGTGCCATCAGTGAGTCATTGCGGGCTGGCAATCAGCCCCAGCATTTT. Translated, it gives CAISESLRAGNQPQHF. This sequence joins TRBV10-3 and TRBJ1-5; no clear D. Trimming shortened V by 0 bases and J by 2 bases, and 11 bases separated the two germline ends. Germline-derived CDR1 and CDR2 are ENHRY and SYGVKD. This CDR3 comprises 16 residues.

The table lists this clonotype with many counts. The chain links TRBV9 to TRBJ2-7; D possibly corresponds to TRBD2 (6 bases). This CDR3 has 13 residues. The V gene's germline CDR1 is SGDLS and CDR2 YYNGEE. Trimming took off 4 bases at V and 6 bases at J, with 14 bases between the two ends. CDR3 sequence reads: CASSTEGLLEQYF. The DNA of the CDR3 is TGTGCCAGCAGCACCGAGGGACTCCTCGAGCAGTACTTC. Full variable domain (outside the CDR3, taken from reference TRBV9 and TRBJ2-7): DSGVTQTPKHLITATGQRVTLRCSPRSGDLSVYWYQQSLDQGLQFLIQYYNGEERAKGNILERFSAQQFPDLHSELNLSSLELGDSALYFCASSTEGLLEQYFGPGTRLTVT.

The table lists this clonotype with a few counts. This chain uses TRBV29-1 with TRBJ2-2; D might be TRBD2 (5 bases). This CDR3 region has 15 residues. Germline assignment: CDR1 SQVTM and CDR2 ANQGSEA. Trimming left V 1 base short and J 0 bases short, with 9 bases between. The CDR3 DNA is TGCAGCGTTGAAGCGGGTAGCGCGAACACCGGGGAGCTGTTTTTT. This encodes CSVEAGSANTGELFF.

This clonotype was recorded at least ten times. The V call is TRBV7-9, the J call TRBJ2-1, with D uncertain. This CDR3 comprises 15 residues. Trimming took 5 bases from V and 0 from J, leaving 11 bases between them. Germline V gene data show CDR1 as SEHNR and CDR2 as FQNEAQ (reference sequence). As DNA, the CDR3 is TGTGCCAGCAGCCCGACTGTAAGCTCCTACAATGAGCAGTTCTTC. It yields the protein CASSPTVSSYNEQFF.

The J gene is TRBJ1-2, the V gene TRBV9; D is unresolved. The V and J ends lost 4 bases and 4 bases respectively, with 17 bases between them. The germline gives CDR1 SGDLS, CDR2 YYNGEE. The CDR3 has 15 residues. The CDR3 sequence is CASSLATDPRYGYTF. The CDR3, as DNA: TGTGCCAGCAGCCTAGCTACCGACCCCCGCTATGGCTACACCTTC. The complete variable domain, with remaining parts taken from reference TRBV9 and TRBJ1-2, reads DSGVTQTPKHLITATGQRVTLRCSPRSGDLSVYWYQQSLDQGLQFLIQYYNGEERAKGNILERFSAQQFPDLHSELNLSSLELGDSALYFCASSLATDPRYGYTFGSGTRLTVV.

The chain links TRBV7-9 to TRBJ2-3; 7 bases agree with TRBD2. The junction had 7 bases not matched to a gene; V was cut back by 7 bases and J by 3 bases. Germline V gene lookup returns CDR1 SEHNR and CDR2 FQNEAQ (reference sequence). This CDR3 is 14 amino acids long. CDR3: CASTHLGGTDTQYF. The CDR3 DNA reads TGTGCCAGCACCCATCTCGGGGGGACAGATACGCAGTATTTT.

Ten or more counts support this clonotype. The chain couples TRBV9 to TRBJ2-1; D may match TRBD1 or TRBD2 (5 bases each). Germline assignment: CDR1 SGDLS and CDR2 YYNGEE. Between the trimmed V and J ends, which lost 2 bases and 6 bases, there was a span of 15 bases. There are 15 residues in the CDR3. Here the CDR3 reads CASSVGGSARNEQFF. CDR3 in DNA: TGTGCCAGCAGCGTTGGGGGTTCCGCACGCAATGAGCAGTTCTTC.

The chain links TRBV28 to TRBJ1-5; 7 bases are a match to TRBD1. Trimming took 4 bases from V and 2 from J; bases not matched to a gene: 5. This CDR3 is 15 amino acids long. The germline V gene encodes CDR1 MDHEN and CDR2 SYDVKM. CDR3 residues: CASSSRQGGNQPQHF. Here the CDR3 DNA reads TGTGCCAGCAGTTCTAGACAGGGTGGCAATCAGCCCCAGCATTTT.

This clonotype has ten or more counts. J is TRBJ2-1 and V is TRBV12-3 or TRBV12-4; TRBD2 might be the D (5 bases). V shed 5 bases and J shed 7 bases, with 15 bases lying between them. The CDR3 spans 14 residues. The CDR3 sequence: CASSLTRPGNEQFF. CDR3 nucleotides: TGTGCCAGCAGTCTAACTCGCCCGGGGAATGAGCAGTTCTTC.

This clonotype was picked up a small number of times. The rearrangement uses TRBV15 and TRBJ2-5, with D unresolved. CDR3 length: 13 residues. Trimming took off 5 bases at V and 1 base at J, with 8 bases between the two ends. The germline gives CDR1 LNHNV, CDR2 YYDKDF (reference sequence). Here the CDR3 reads CATSHEFQETQYF. The CDR3 DNA reads TGTGCCACCAGCCACGAATTCCAAGAGACCCAGTACTTC.

This clonotype was picked up many times. The chain carries TRBV25-1 and TRBJ1-2; D gene unclear. Trimming took off 5 bases at V and 4 bases at J, with 5 bases between the two ends. The CDR3 runs to 11 residues. Germline V gene lookup returns CDR1 MGHDK and CDR2 SYGVNS. DNA for the CDR3: TGTGCCAGCAGTATAAGCTATGGCTACACCTTC. Translating gives CASSISYGYTF.

The sample holds many counts of this clonotype. DNA for the CDR3: TGCAGCCCTAGGGACTTTGAAGCTTTCTTT. Its protein product is CSPRDFEAFF. The V and J genes are TRBV20-1 and TRBJ1-1; D is possibly TRBD1 (5 bases). The CDR3 has 10 residues. Germline CDR1 reads DFQATT; CDR2 reads SNEGSKA (reference sequence).